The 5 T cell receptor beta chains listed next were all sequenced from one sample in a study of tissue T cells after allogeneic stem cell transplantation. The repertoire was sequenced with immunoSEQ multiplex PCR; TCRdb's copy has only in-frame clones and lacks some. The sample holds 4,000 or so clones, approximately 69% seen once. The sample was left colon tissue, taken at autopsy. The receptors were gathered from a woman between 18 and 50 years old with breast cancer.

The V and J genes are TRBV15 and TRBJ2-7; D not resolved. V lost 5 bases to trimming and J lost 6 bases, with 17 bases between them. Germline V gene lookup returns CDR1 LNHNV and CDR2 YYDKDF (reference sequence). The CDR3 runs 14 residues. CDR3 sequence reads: CATSAGNPRGEQYF. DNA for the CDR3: TGTGCCACCAGCGCTGGTAACCCCCGTGGCGAGCAGTACTTC.

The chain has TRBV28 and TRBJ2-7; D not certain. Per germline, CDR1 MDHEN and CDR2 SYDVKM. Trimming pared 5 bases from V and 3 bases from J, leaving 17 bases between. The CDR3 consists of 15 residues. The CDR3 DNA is TGTGCCAGCAGTCGAAACACCGGGTTGTACTACGAGCAGTACTTC. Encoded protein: CASSRNTGLYYEQYF.

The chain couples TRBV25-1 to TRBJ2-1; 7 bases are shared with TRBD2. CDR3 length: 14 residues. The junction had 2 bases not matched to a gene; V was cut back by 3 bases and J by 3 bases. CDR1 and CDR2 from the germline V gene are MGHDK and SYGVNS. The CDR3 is CASSESGDYNEQFF. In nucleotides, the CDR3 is TGTGCCAGCAGTGAGAGCGGGGACTACAATGAGCAGTTCTTC.

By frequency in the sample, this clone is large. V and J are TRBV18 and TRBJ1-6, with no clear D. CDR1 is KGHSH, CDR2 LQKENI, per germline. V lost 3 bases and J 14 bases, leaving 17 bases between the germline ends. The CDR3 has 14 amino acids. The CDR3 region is CASSPGADPLTLHF. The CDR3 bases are TGTGCCAGCTCACCGGGTGCAGACCCCCTCACCCTCCACTTT.

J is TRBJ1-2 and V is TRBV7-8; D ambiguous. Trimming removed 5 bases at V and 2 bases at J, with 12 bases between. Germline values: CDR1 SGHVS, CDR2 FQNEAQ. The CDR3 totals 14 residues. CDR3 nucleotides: TGTGCCAGCAGCCCCACTTCGGGGAACTATGGCTACACCTTC. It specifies CASSPTSGNYGYTF.